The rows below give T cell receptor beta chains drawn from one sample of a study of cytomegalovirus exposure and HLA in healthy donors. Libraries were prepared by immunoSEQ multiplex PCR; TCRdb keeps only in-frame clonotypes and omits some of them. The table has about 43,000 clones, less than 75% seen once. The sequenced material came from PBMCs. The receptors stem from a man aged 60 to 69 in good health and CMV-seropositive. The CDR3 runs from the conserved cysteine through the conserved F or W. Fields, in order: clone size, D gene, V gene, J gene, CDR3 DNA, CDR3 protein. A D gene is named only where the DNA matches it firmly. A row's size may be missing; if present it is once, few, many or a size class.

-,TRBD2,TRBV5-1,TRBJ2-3,TGCGCCAGCAGCTTCAGCGGGAGCTCCCCAGATACGCAGTATTTT,CASSFSGSSPDTQYF
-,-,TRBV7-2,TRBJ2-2,TGTGCCAGCAGCATCACTTACACCGGGGAGCTGTTTTTT,CASSITYTGELFF
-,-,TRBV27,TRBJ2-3,TGTGCCAGCAGTCCGGACACGACAGATACGCAGTATTTT,CASSPDTTDTQYF
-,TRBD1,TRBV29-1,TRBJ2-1,TGCAGCGTCCTGACAGGGTTGGGGAATGAGCAGTTCTTC,CSVLTGLGNEQFF
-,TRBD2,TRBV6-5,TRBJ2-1,TGTGCCAGCAGCCTAGGACTAGCGGGAGGAAATGAGCAGTTCTTC,CASSLGLAGGNEQFF
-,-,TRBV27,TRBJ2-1,TGTGCCAGCAGTTTAGCCCTGCCCGGGCGGGACAATGAGCAGTTCTTC,CASSLALPGRDNEQFF
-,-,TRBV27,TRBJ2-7,TGTGCCAGCAGTTTGACCAGGGCCCACGAGCAGTACTTC,CASSLTRAHEQYF
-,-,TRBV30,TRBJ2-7,TGTGCCTGGAGTGTACGCGGCAACCCGTACTTC,CAWSVRGNPYF
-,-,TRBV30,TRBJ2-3,TGTGCCTGGAGTGGTTCAGCGGCCCTAGGGGATACGCAGTATTTT,CAWSGSAALGDTQYF
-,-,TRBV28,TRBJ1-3,TGTGCCAGCAACCCGCGGGTCTCTGGAAACACCATATATTTT,CASNPRVSGNTIYF
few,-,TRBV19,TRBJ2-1,TGTGCCAGTCGCGAGGGTTCGAGTGCGTACAATGAGCAGTTCTTC,CASREGSSAYNEQFF
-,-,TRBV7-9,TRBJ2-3,TGTGCCAGCAGCCGGGGTAGCGGAGATACGCAGTATTTT,CASSRGSGDTQYF
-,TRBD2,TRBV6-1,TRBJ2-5,TGTGCCAGCAGTCGGGGGGTGCTAGGCCAAGAGACCCAGTACTTC,CASSRGVLGQETQYF
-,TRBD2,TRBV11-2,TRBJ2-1,TGTGCCAGCACCCGCCTCCGGGAGGGCCTTTGGAATGAGCAGTTCTTC,CASTRLREGLWNEQFF
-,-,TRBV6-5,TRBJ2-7,TGTGCCAGCCTTAGCAGCTACGAGCAGTACTTC,CASLSSYEQYF
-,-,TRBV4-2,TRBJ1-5,TGTGCCAGCAGCCAAGATTACGGACAGATCAATCAGCCCCAGCATTTT,CASSQDYGQINQPQHF